Listed below are T cell receptor beta chains from one sample, sequenced in a study of cytomegalovirus exposure and HLA in healthy donors. Assay used: immunoSEQ multiplex PCR; TCRdb lists only in-frame clones, some missing. The sample includes approximately 160,000 clones, about three quarters of them seen just once. What was sequenced was PBMCs. The receptors were sampled from a woman in her forties in good health and CMV-seropositive. Each CDR3 is given with its conserved first and last residue. A D gene is named only where the DNA matches it firmly. Size is omitted from some rows. Given values are once, few, many or a class for expanded clones.

>TRBV19|NA|TRBJ2-1|TRBD2
TGTGCCAGTAGTCGGGAGGTGTTCCCCCCTCGGGGGCAGTTCTTC
CASSREVFPPRGQFF
>TRBV30|NA|TRBJ2-1|TRBD2
TGTGCCTGGAGTGGTACCGGGTTAGCGGGGGGGTGGAATGAGCAGTTCTTC
CAWSGTGLAGGWNEQFF
>TRBV2|NA|TRBJ2-5|TRBD1
TGTGCCAGCAGTGAAGGTAGTAGACAGGGGAATCCGTACTTC
CASSEGSRQGNPYF
>TRBV11-2|NA|TRBJ1-4|NA
TGTGCCAGCAGCTTAGTAATTGCAACTAATGAAAAACTGTTTTTT
CASSLVIATNEKLFF
>TRBV7-9|NA|TRBJ1-1|NA
TGTTCCAGCAGCTTCCCCACCACCATGTCTGAGGAAGCTTTCTTT
CSSSFPTTMSEEAFF
>TRBV29-1|NA|TRBJ2-1|TRBD2
TGCAGCGTCCCCCTCCTAGCGGCTTACAATGAGCAGTTCTTC
CSVPLLAAYNEQFF
>TRBV18|few|TRBJ1-1|NA
TGTGCCAGCTCACCACCCCCTGGCTCGAACACTGAAGCTTTCTTT
CASSPPPGSNTEAFF
>TRBV18|NA|TRBJ1-3|TRBD1
TGTGCCAGCTCACCGAACAGGGGGCCTGGAAACACCATATATTTT
CASSPNRGPGNTIYF
>TRBV5-1|NA|TRBJ2-3|TRBD2
TGCGCCAGCAGCCAGACGGGACTAGCGGGAGGGCCAGATACGCAGTATTTT
CASSQTGLAGGPDTQYF
>TRBV7-2|NA|TRBJ1-1|TRBD1
TGTGCCAGCAGCTTAAGGGGGCCTCCGAACACTGAAGCTTTCTTT
CASSLRGPPNTEAFF
>TRBV27|NA|TRBJ2-3|TRBD2
TGTGCCAGCAGTGCCCGTCTAGCGGGGAGGGGTGGGAATACGCAGTATTTT
CASSARLAGRGGNTQYF
>TRBV7-2|NA|TRBJ2-1|TRBD2
TGTGCCAGCAGCTTAGGTACTAGCGGGTACAATGAGCAGTTCTTC
CASSLGTSGYNEQFF
>TRBV5-1|NA|TRBJ2-3|TRBD2
TGCGCCAGCAGCTTGGGGGCTAGCGGGAGCACAGATACGCAGTATTTT
CASSLGASGSTDTQYF
>TRBV5-5|NA|TRBJ2-7|TRBD1
TGTGCCAGCAGCTTGGATCTCGGGACAGCTGTAGGCGAGCAGTACTTC
CASSLDLGTAVGEQYF
>TRBV4-3|few|TRBJ2-7|NA
TGCGCCAGCAGCCAAGATCCCGGCAGGGGCGCCTACGAGCAGTACTTC
CASSQDPGRGAYEQYF
>TRBV2|NA|TRBJ2-3|TRBD2
TGTGCCAGCAGCCCGAGCGGGGGGGCAGGGGATACGCAGTATTTT
CASSPSGGAGDTQYF
>TRBV10-1|NA|TRBJ2-6|NA
TGCGCCAGCAGTGAGTCGACCGGAGGTGGGGCCAACGTCCTGACTTTC
CASSESTGGGANVLTF
>TRBV6-1|NA|TRBJ1-6|NA
TGTGCCAGCAGTGAATCCCCCACAGCTTCACCCCTCCACTTT
CASSESPTASPLHF
>TRBV27|NA|TRBJ2-7|NA
TGTGCCAGCAGTTCCTATTACGAGCAGTACTTC
CASSSYYEQYF
>TRBV7-9|NA|TRBJ1-2|TRBD1
TGTTCCAGCAGCCGCGAGGGGGCGAGAGGCTACACCTTC
CSSSREGARGYTF
>TRBV13|NA|TRBJ2-5|NA
TGTGCCAGCAGCTTAGTTGCGGGGACCGCTCAAGAGACCCAGTACTTC
CASSLVAGTAQETQYF
>TRBV12-5|NA|TRBJ2-3|TRBD1
TGTGCTAGTGGTTCGCTGGACAGGTTCACAGATACGCAGTATTTT
CASGSLDRFTDTQYF
>TRBV6-6|once|TRBJ1-4|TRBD1
TGTGCCAGCAGCTTACAGGGGGCCGATGAAAAACTGTTTTTT
CASSLQGADEKLFF
>TRBV7-9|NA|TRBJ2-1|TRBD1
TGTGCCAGCAGCTTAAGCTGGACAGGGCAACTAACCAATGAGCAGTTCTTC
CASSLSWTGQLTNEQFF
>TRBV9|few|TRBJ1-1|NA
TGTGCCAGCAGCGTCGGCACCGGAGGGGTGGCTGAAGCTTTCTTT
CASSVGTGGVAEAFF
>TRBV9|NA|TRBJ2-1|NA
TGTGCCAGCAGCGTAGGGGGGCTGAATGAGCAGTTCTTC
CASSVGGLNEQFF
>TRBV28|NA|TRBJ1-4|NA
TGTGCCAGCAGTTTGGGAGGGTCGTCTTTCGAAAAACTGTTTTTT
CASSLGGSSFEKLFF
>TRBV5-5|NA|TRBJ2-3|TRBD2
TGTGCCAGCAGCTCCTTAGCGGGCCGCACAGATACGCAGTATTTT
CASSSLAGRTDTQYF
>TRBV29-1|once|TRBJ2-7|TRBD1
TGCAGCGGACAGGGGGCTCGCGAGCAGTACTTC
CSGQGAREQYF
>TRBV10-2|few|TRBJ1-1|NA
TGCGCCAGCAGTGAGCCCCCCCAGGACACGAACACTGAAGCTTTCTTT
CASSEPPQDTNTEAFF
>TRBV7-2|NA|TRBJ1-5|NA
TGTGCCAGCAGCTCTACCCAAAACCAGCCCCAGCATTTT
CASSSTQNQPQHF
>TRBV15|once|TRBJ1-2|TRBD1
TGTGCCACCAGCAGAGATAGGACAGGAGGAGGCTACACCTTC
CATSRDRTGGGYTF
>TRBV27|NA|TRBJ2-2|TRBD2
TGTGCCAGCAGTATGCTAGCGGGAGTCGACACCGGGGAGCTGTTTTTT
CASSMLAGVDTGELFF
>TRBV5-5|NA|TRBJ2-7|TRBD1
TGTGCCAGCAGCCTCTCGATAGGGGGCGGATACGAGCAGTACTTC
CASSLSIGGGYEQYF
>TRBV4-1|few|TRBJ2-5|TRBD1
TGCGCCAGCAGCCAGACCGACAGGGGGCTTGGGGAGACCCAGTACTTC
CASSQTDRGLGETQYF
>TRBV5-4|NA|TRBJ2-3|TRBD2
TGTGCCAGCAGCTTACGAGCGGGAGCGGATACGCAGTATTTT
CASSLRAGADTQYF
>TRBV5-1|NA|TRBJ2-2|NA
TGCGCCAGCAGCCCCCCGACTCTGACCGGGGAGCTGTTTTTT
CASSPPTLTGELFF
>TRBV15|NA|TRBJ2-3|TRBD1
TGTGCCACCAGCATCGGGACAGCTAGCACAGATACGCAGTATTTT
CATSIGTASTDTQYF
>TRBV6-5|NA|TRBJ2-7|TRBD1
TGTGCCAGCAGTTATTCGGGACAGGGCTACGAGCAGTACTTC
CASSYSGQGYEQYF
>TRBV19|NA|TRBJ2-2|TRBD2
TGTGCCAGTAGTATTTGGCTAGCGGGAGGAACTAACACCGGGGAGCTGTTTTTT
CASSIWLAGGTNTGELFF
>TRBV27|NA|TRBJ2-1|NA
TGTGCCAGCAGTTTAGGTACACCGACCTACAATGAGCAGTTCTTC
CASSLGTPTYNEQFF
>TRBV7-9|NA|TRBJ2-4|NA
TGTGCCAGCAGCGATATCAGGATTTTAGCCAAAAACATTCAGTACTTC
CASSDIRILAKNIQYF
>TRBV10-1|NA|TRBJ1-1|TRBD1
TGCGCCAGCATGGACAGGGAGAACACTGAAGCTTTCTTT
CASMDRENTEAFF
>TRBV4-1|NA|TRBJ2-3|NA
TGCGCCAGCAGCCAAGCGGTCCTAGCTAGCACAGATACGCAGTATTTT
CASSQAVLASTDTQYF
>TRBV18|NA|TRBJ2-3|TRBD1
TGTGCCAGCTCACCGCCAGGGACAGGGGCGACAGATACGCAGTATTTT
CASSPPGTGATDTQYF
>TRBV7-9|few|TRBJ2-3|TRBD2
TGTGCCAGCAGCCGACGGACTAGCGGGGGTACAGATACGCAGTATTTT
CASSRRTSGGTDTQYF
>TRBV5-1|few|TRBJ1-2|NA
TGCGCCAGCAGCCAGGACACTTCGGGCTATGGCTACACCTTC
CASSQDTSGYGYTF
>TRBV10-1|NA|TRBJ1-1|TRBD1
TGCGCCAGCAGACCCGGGACAGGGGGATTGGGCACTGAAGCTTTCTTT
CASRPGTGGLGTEAFF
>TRBV7-9|NA|TRBJ2-7|TRBD2
TGTGCCAGCAGCCGTAAGACTAGCGGGAGGGAGAGGTACGAGCAGTACTTC
CASSRKTSGRERYEQYF
>TRBV5-1|NA|TRBJ2-5|TRBD1
TGCGCCAGCAGCTTGGGACAGGGTCAAGAGACCCAGTACTTC
CASSLGQGQETQYF
>TRBV7-8|once|TRBJ2-2|NA
TGTGCCAGCAGCTTAATACAGGGCGGCGGGGAGCTGTTTTTT
CASSLIQGGGELFF